Shown below are 7 T cell receptor beta chains from a single sample sequenced in a study of T cells in Graves' hyperthyroidism and ophthalmopathy. Amplification of TCR beta CDR3 regions was performed using RNA transcripts as template. An initial round of RT-PCR targeting the TCR CDR3 relied on the HTBI primer set. TCRdb called the multiplex PCR reads again in MiXCR, with one record for every CDR3 protein. The sample consists of approximately 400,000 distinct CDR3 sequences, around 16% of them appearing once. Sequencing was done on a sample of blood. The receptors were sampled from a young woman with Graves' hyperthyroidism.

V and J are TRBV24-1 and TRBJ2-3; the D gene is possibly TRBD1 (7 bases). The CDR3 is 16 residues long. The germline CDR1 and CDR2 sequences are KGHDR and SFDVKD. Deletions cut 4 bases from V and 7 bases from J, with 20 bases between. The CDR3 nucleotides read TGTGCCACCAGTGAAGGATTGGGCAGGGGGGCATATACGCAGTATTTT. Protein sequence: CATSEGLGRGAYTQYF.

This clonotype has at least ten counts. The rearrangement joins TRBV11-2 to TRBJ1-1; D gene uncertain. Germline CDR1 and CDR2: SGHAT and FQNNGV. This CDR3 has 13 residues. V lost 6 bases to trimming and J lost 0 bases, with 8 bases between them. The CDR3 sequence is CASSWSMNTEAFF. CDR3 DNA sequence: TGTGCCAGCAGTTGGTCGATGAACACTGAAGCTTTCTTT.

There are many counts of this clonotype. The rearrangement uses TRBV30 and TRBJ2-6; D not certain. CDR1 and CDR2 from the germline V gene are GTSNPN and SVGIG (reference sequence). The germline V and J ends were trimmed by 0 bases and 1 base, with 4 bases remaining between them. The CDR3 runs 14 residues. The CDR3 is CAWSVESGANVLTF. In DNA form, the CDR3 reads TGTGCCTGGAGTGTAGAATCTGGGGCCAACGTCCTGACTTTC.

This clonotype was found a few times. The chain combines TRBV20-1 with TRBJ1-4; D is perhaps TRBD1 (5 bases). The germline gives CDR1 DFQATT, CDR2 SNEGSKA (reference sequence). CDR3 size: 13 residues. The CDR3 protein is CSAGPAPRGKLFF. The CDR3 nucleotides are TGCAGCGCAGGGCCAGCACCCCGCGGGAAACTGTTTTTT.

This clonotype was seen many times. This CDR3 is CASSTGPGQGSYGYTF. As DNA, the CDR3 is TGTGCCAGCAGCACAGGACCGGGACAGGGGTCCTATGGCTACACCTTC. This rearrangement joins TRBV7-3 to TRBJ1-2; the match to TRBD1 covers 10 bases. The CDR3 consists of 16 residues. CDR1 and CDR2 (germline): SGHTA, FQGTGA. The V gene end was trimmed by 5 bases and the J gene end by 4 bases; junction bases not matched to a gene: 10.

Ten or more counts support this clonotype. This chain joins TRBV7-8 and TRBJ1-2; D call uncertain. Trimming stripped 7 bases from V and 4 bases from J, with 10 bases between. The germline CDR1 and CDR2 sequences are SGHVS and FQNEAQ. The CDR3 runs to 12 residues. In DNA form, the CDR3 reads TGTGCCAGCACCGGAATCGGCTATGGCTACACCTTC. Amino acid sequence: CASTGIGYGYTF.

This chain links TRBV29-1 with TRBJ2-7; 13 bases are shared with TRBD2. The DNA end lines up better with TRBJ2-1; the J call may be wrong. Germline V gene lookup returns CDR1 SQVTM and CDR2 ANQGSEA. The CDR3 runs 16 residues. CDR3 in DNA: TGCAGCGTTGAATCCCGAAGGGGACTAGCGGGGTACGAGCAGTTCTTC. This gives the protein CSVESRRGLAGYEQFF.